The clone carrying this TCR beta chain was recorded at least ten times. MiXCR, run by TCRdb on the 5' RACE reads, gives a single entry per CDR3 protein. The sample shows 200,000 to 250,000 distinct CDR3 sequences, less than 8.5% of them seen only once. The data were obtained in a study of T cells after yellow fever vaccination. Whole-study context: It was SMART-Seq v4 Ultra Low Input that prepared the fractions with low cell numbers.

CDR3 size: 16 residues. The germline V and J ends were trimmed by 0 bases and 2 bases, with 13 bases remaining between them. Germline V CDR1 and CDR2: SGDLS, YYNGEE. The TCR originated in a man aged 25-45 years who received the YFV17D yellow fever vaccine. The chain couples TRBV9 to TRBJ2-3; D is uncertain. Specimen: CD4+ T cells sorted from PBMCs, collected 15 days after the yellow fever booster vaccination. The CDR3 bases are TGTGCCAGCAGCGTAGGAGGCGCGTTCCTCACAGATACGCAGTATTTT. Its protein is CASSVGGAFLTDTQYF.